This is a list of T cell receptor beta chains from one sample in a study of cytomegalovirus exposure and HLA in healthy donors. Libraries were prepared by immunoSEQ multiplex PCR; TCRdb keeps only in-frame clonotypes and omits some of them. The sample has approximately 130,000 clones, roughly 84% seen once. The sample comprised PBMCs. The receptor source for this set is a girl between 2 and 10 years old in good health and CMV-seronegative. The CDR3 runs from the conserved cysteine through the conserved F or W. The D gene is left open where the match is weak. Where a row states a size, it is once, few, many or the class of an expanded clone; other rows omit it.

>-|TRBJ2-3|-|TRBV27
CASSLWGVTRSTDTQYF
TGTGCCAGCAGTTTATGGGGGGTCACACGCAGCACAGATACGCAGTATTTT
>-|TRBJ2-3|TRBD2|TRBV2
CASSDISGAVYDTQYF
TGTGCCAGCAGTGATATTAGCGGGGCGGTTTACGATACGCAGTATTTT
>-|TRBJ2-1|-|TRBV6-1
CASSADTYNEQFF
TGTGCCAGCAGTGCCGACACTTACAATGAGCAGTTCTTC
>-|TRBJ1-3|TRBD1|TRBV6-6
CASSYAGGSGNTIYF
TGTGCCAGCAGTTACGCAGGGGGCTCTGGAAACACCATATATTTT
>-|TRBJ2-1|TRBD2|TRBV27
CASSFGATGLRTYNEQFF
TGTGCCAGCAGTTTCGGGGCGACGGGACTACGGACTTACAATGAGCAGTTCTTC
>-|TRBJ2-5|-|TRBV4-1
CASSQVGELREQYF
TGCGCCAGCAGCCAAGTAGGGGAGCTTCGGGAGCAGTACTTC
>-|TRBJ2-3|-|TRBV29-1
CYGQEGNTQYF
TGTTATGGGCAGGAGGGGAATACGCAGTATTTT
>-|TRBJ1-1|TRBD1|TRBV15
CATSREGASNTEAFF
TGTGCCACCAGCCGAGAGGGGGCTTCGAACACTGAAGCTTTCTTT
>-|TRBJ2-3|TRBD2|TRBV4-1
CASSQALPGLYTDTQYF
TGCGCCAGCAGCCAAGCGTTGCCGGGACTATACACAGATACGCAGTATTTT
>once|TRBJ2-2|TRBD1|TRBV19
CASHPLRDRYTGELFF
TGTGCCAGTCACCCCCTCCGGGACAGATACACCGGGGAGCTGTTTTTT
>-|TRBJ1-2|-|TRBV4-3
CASSQGRQLYGYTF
TGCGCCAGCAGCCAAGGTAGACAGTTATATGGCTACACCTTC
>-|TRBJ1-1|TRBD1|TRBV4-2
CASSQEYPKTGVDVEAFF
TGTGCCAGCAGCCAAGAATATCCGAAGACAGGGGTAGACGTTGAAGCTTTCTTT
>few|TRBJ1-5|-|TRBV19
CASSIAFYRVKENQPQHF
TGTGCCAGTAGTATAGCTTTCTACAGGGTTAAAGAGAATCAGCCCCAGCATTTT
>-|TRBJ2-1|TRBD2|TRBV30
CAWSYGTMSPNNEQFF
TGTGCCTGGAGCTACGGGACTATGTCCCCCAACAATGAGCAGTTCTTC
>-|TRBJ2-2|TRBD1|TRBV7-2
CASISDGTGGTGELFF
TGTGCCAGCATCTCCGACGGGACAGGGGGGACCGGGGAGCTGTTTTTT
>once|TRBJ1-4|-|TRBV7-8
CASSPGGWVEKLFF
TGTGCCAGCAGCCCCGGGGGGTGGGTTGAAAAACTGTTTTTT
>-|TRBJ2-3|-|TRBV6-1
CASSEASHSTDTQYF
TGTGCCAGCAGTGAAGCTAGCCATAGCACAGATACGCAGTATTTT
>-|TRBJ1-4|-|TRBV4-1
CASSPLGGTNEKLFF
TGCGCCAGCAGCCCCCTAGGTGGGACTAATGAAAAACTGTTTTTT
>-|TRBJ2-5|TRBD1|TRBV5-6
CASSLPGGGEETQYF
TGTGCCAGCAGCTTGCCAGGGGGCGGAGAGGAGACCCAGTACTTC
>-|TRBJ2-7|TRBD2|TRBV18
CASSYSAGVGEQYF
TGTGCCAGCTCATACTCGGCGGGAGTCGGCGAGCAGTACTTC
>-|TRBJ1-6|-|TRBV30
CAWGDTYNSPLHF
TGTGCCTGGGGGGACACCTATAATTCACCCCTCCACTTT
>-|TRBJ1-4|-|TRBV9
CASSRRGGPNEKLFF
TGTGCCAGCAGCCGTAGGGGAGGGCCTAATGAAAAACTGTTTTTT
>-|TRBJ2-3|-|TRBV9
CASSADLGTQYF
TGTGCCAGCAGCGCCGACCTAGGTACGCAGTATTTT
>-|TRBJ2-7|-|TRBV28
CASSLSGVNSYEQYF
TGTGCCAGCAGTTTATCGGGGGTCAACTCCTACGAGCAGTACTTC
>-|TRBJ1-2|-|TRBV7-2
CASSPGAGSYGYTF
TGTGCCAGCAGTCCGGGTGCGGGGTCCTATGGCTACACCTTC
>once|TRBJ1-4|-|TRBV29-1
CSVARAVGNNEKLFF
TGCAGCGTTGCCAGGGCCGTCGGAAATAATGAAAAACTGTTTTTT
>few|TRBJ1-1|TRBD1|TRBV7-6
CASSLGPQGAKSEAFF
TGTGCCAGCAGCTTAGGTCCACAGGGGGCGAAGTCTGAAGCTTTCTTT
>-|TRBJ2-3|TRBD2|TRBV10-3
CAISGGASGGATDTQYF
TGTGCCATCAGTGGGGGAGCTAGCGGGGGGGCTACAGATACGCAGTATTTT
>few|TRBJ1-1|TRBD1|TRBV6-5
CASSYGQGQAFF
TGTGCCAGCAGTTACGGACAGGGACAAGCTTTCTTT
>-|TRBJ2-3|-|TRBV19
CASLTGADTQYF
TGTGCCAGTTTAACGGGAGCAGATACGCAGTATTTT
>-|TRBJ2-7|TRBD2|TRBV6-1
CASSQGEPTSRPTYEQYF
TGTGCCAGCAGTCAAGGGGAGCCGACTAGCCGACCAACCTACGAGCAGTACTTC
>-|TRBJ2-2|-|TRBV28
CASSPEVGYTPSGELFF
TGTGCCAGCAGCCCCGAGGTTGGCTATACTCCATCAGGGGAGCTGTTTTTT
>-|TRBJ2-7|TRBD1|TRBV7-8
CASSSAGTGSYEQYF
TGTGCCAGCAGCTCAGCCGGGACAGGGTCATACGAGCAGTACTTC
>-|TRBJ1-1|TRBD1|TRBV19
CASSMSPGGSGTEAFF
TGTGCCAGTAGTATGTCCCCAGGGGGCTCCGGAACTGAAGCTTTCTTT
>-|TRBJ2-7|TRBD1|TRBV7-7
CASSPGQGVWSEQYF
TGTGCCAGCAGCCCAGGACAGGGAGTGTGGTCCGAGCAGTACTTC
>-|TRBJ2-7|TRBD1|TRBV2
CASTPGTGNYEQYF
TGTGCCAGCACGCCCGGGACAGGGAACTACGAGCAGTACTTC
>-|TRBJ2-1|-|TRBV30
CAWSVKGAGYNEQFF
TGTGCCTGGAGTGTAAAAGGGGCAGGCTACAATGAGCAGTTCTTC
>few|TRBJ1-1|TRBD1|TRBV5-6
CASSLIGDRTEAFF
TGTGCCAGCAGCTTGATTGGGGACAGGACTGAAGCTTTCTTT
>-|TRBJ1-5|-|TRBV21-1
CASSIRAGTGAGQPQHF
TGTGCCAGCAGCATACGCGCGGGGACAGGGGCAGGACAGCCCCAGCATTTT
>-|TRBJ1-1|-|TRBV20-1
CGAYSNTEAFF
TGCGGGGCCTATTCCAACACTGAAGCTTTCTTT
>-|TRBJ2-3|TRBD2|TRBV6-5
CASGRLAGGADTQYF
TGTGCCAGCGGCCGACTAGCGGGAGGGGCAGATACGCAGTATTTT
>-|TRBJ1-2|-|TRBV7-8
CASSLKAGHYGYTF
TGTGCCAGCAGCTTAAAGGCAGGCCACTATGGCTACACCTTC
>-|TRBJ1-1|-|TRBV30
CAWSISGTEAFF
TGTGCCTGGAGTATTAGCGGCACTGAAGCTTTCTTT
>-|TRBJ2-7|-|TRBV7-2
CASSLATTAYEQYF
TGTGCCAGCAGCTTAGCGACAACCGCCTACGAGCAGTACTTC
>-|TRBJ2-7|TRBD1|TRBV7-9
CASNDRDRAYEQYF
TGTGCCAGCAACGACCGGGACAGGGCGTACGAGCAGTACTTC
>-|TRBJ2-3|-|TRBV28
CASSAPGSGEGTQYF
TGTGCCAGCAGTGCCCCGGGATCGGGGGAAGGTACGCAGTATTTT
>-|TRBJ1-3|-|TRBV4-1
CASSQGAARGHSGNTIYF
TGCGCCAGCAGCCAAGGCGCGGCAAGGGGACACTCTGGAAACACCATATATTTT
>-|TRBJ1-1|-|TRBV6-1
CASHREPMNTEAFF
TGTGCCAGTCACAGGGAGCCCATGAACACTGAAGCTTTCTTT